This T cell receptor beta chain was observed in a study of radiotherapy plus CTLA-4 blockade in lung cancer. Study in general: Objective responses were recorded in 15% to 20% of patients, with disease control recorded in around 30%. Overall study findings and caveats: Radiotherapy plus ipilimumab was followed by expansion in blood of tumor-derived TCR clones.

The V and J ends lost 3 bases and 8 bases, in that order; junction bases with no gene match: 16. Germline CDR1 reads LNHNV; CDR2 reads YYDKDF (reference sequence). CDR3 length: 17 residues. As for this clone: Its antigen is not identified.

In chemo-refractory metastatic non-small-cell lung cancer, patients got ipilimumab CTLA-4 blockade together with focal radiation. The method was immunoSEQ multiplex PCR; TCRdb's version includes in-frame clones alone and lacks a portion of them. The sample has about 51,000 clones, 60% to 80% seen once; the top ten hold around 2.4%. The chain is built from TRBV15 and TRBJ1-2, with 9 bases aligning to TRBD1. The input for sequencing was peripheral blood, taken from a patient treated with radiotherapy plus ipilimumab. The TCR comes from a human donor with non-small cell lung cancer whose response to radiotherapy plus ipilimumab could not be evaluated. The CDR3 loop is CATSRETAGQGFKGYTF. The CDR3 region has the DNA TGTGCCACCAGCAGGGAAACAGCGGGACAGGGATTTAAGGGCTACACCTTC.